A selection of T cell receptor beta chains follows, all from one sample in a study of T-cell memory formation after mild COVID-19. TCRdb analysed the 5' RACE reads with MiXCR anew, one entry per CDR3 protein. The table lists roughly 350,000 distinct CDR3 sequences, roughly 20% of them singletons. The specimen was PBMCs or a T cell subset sorted from them (not recorded which). The receptors come from an adult woman who had mild COVID-19 (a few samples of this study predate the infection). Cell type and time point are not known. The CDR3 runs from the conserved cysteine through the conserved F or W.

cdr3_aa j_call v_call
CSARGWSGGADGYTF TRBJ1-2 TRBV20-1
CSARDILAGKNTEAFF TRBJ1-1 TRBV20-1
CASSPLSTVTNEAFF TRBJ1-1 TRBV18
CASSQAGTGYGYTF TRBJ1-2 TRBV3-1
CASSLDEGLALDTQYF TRBJ2-3 TRBV27
CASSIGRFPEETQYF TRBJ2-5 TRBV25-1
CASSPFSWGSDYEQYF TRBJ2-7 TRBV7-2
CASSSPTRHEQFF TRBJ2-1 TRBV6-2/TRBV6-3
CASSPPGLANEQFF TRBJ2-1 TRBV18
CASSSAQGAGYGYTF TRBJ1-2 TRBV5-5
CSAAPGSSYNEQFF TRBJ2-1 TRBV20-1
CASSPNIYEQFF TRBJ2-1 TRBV6-5
CASSLGQATEAFF TRBJ1-1 TRBV5-1
CASRRDRGPFAYEQYF TRBJ2-7 TRBV7-8
CSAWASYEQYF TRBJ2-7 TRBV20-1
CASSSYSDPYEQYF TRBJ2-7 TRBV7-2
CSTGTGVGREQYF TRBJ2-7 TRBV20-1
CATSALTGGVGELFF TRBJ2-2 TRBV24-1
CATEGLVYGYTF TRBJ1-2 TRBV6-1
CASSFQPLGTNTGELFF TRBJ2-2 TRBV7-2
CASSLGGFTAKNIQYF TRBJ2-4 TRBV5-4
CASSLRGNYGYTF TRBJ1-2 TRBV5-6
CASGGVADGNSPLHF TRBJ1-6 TRBV2